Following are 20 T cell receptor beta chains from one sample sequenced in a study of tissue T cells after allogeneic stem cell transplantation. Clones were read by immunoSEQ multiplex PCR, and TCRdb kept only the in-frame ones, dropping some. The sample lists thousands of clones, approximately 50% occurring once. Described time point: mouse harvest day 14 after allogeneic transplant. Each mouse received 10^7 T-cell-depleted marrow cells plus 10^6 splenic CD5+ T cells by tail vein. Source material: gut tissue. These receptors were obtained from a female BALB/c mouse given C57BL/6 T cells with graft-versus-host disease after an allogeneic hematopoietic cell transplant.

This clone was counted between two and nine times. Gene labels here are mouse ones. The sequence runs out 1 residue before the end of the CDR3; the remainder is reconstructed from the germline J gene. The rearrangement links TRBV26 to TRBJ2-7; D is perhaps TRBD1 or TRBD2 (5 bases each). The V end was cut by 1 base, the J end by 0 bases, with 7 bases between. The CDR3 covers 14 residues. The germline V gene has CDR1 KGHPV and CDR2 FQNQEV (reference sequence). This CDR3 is CASSLWGSSYEQYF. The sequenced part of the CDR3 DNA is TGTGCCAGCAGTCTGTGGGGGAGCTCCTATGAACAGTAC.

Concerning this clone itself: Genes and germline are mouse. CDR3 DNA (partial): TGTGCCAGCAGCCCTCTGGGGGTCCAAGACACCCAGTAC. This codes for CASSPLGVQDTQY. The complete CDR3 protein is CASSPLGVQDTQYF. V gene TRBV3 combines with J gene TRBJ2-5; TRBD2 aligns across 7 bases. The CDR3 extends 1 residue past the end of the read, so its final part is completed from the germline J gene. Germline loops: CDR1 SNHLY, CDR2 FYNGKV (reference sequence). Trimming at V came to 5 bases and at J to 2 bases, leaving 4 bases not matched to a gene. The CDR3 is 14 amino acids. The full variable domain, rest sourced from reference TRBV3 and TRBJ2-5, is GPKVLQIPSHQIIDMGQMVTLNCDPVSNHLYFYWYKQILGQQMEFLVNFYNGKVMEKSKLFKDQFSVERPDGSYFTLKIQPTALEDSAVYFCASSPLGVQDTQYFGPGTRLLVL.

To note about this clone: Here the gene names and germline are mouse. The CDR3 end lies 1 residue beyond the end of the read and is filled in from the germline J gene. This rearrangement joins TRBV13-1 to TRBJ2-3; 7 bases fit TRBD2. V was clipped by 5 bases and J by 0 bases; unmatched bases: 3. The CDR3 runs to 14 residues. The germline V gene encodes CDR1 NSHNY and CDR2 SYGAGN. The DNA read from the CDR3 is TGTGCCAGCAGACTGGGGACTAGTGCAGAAACGCTGTAT. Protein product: CASRLGTSAETLY. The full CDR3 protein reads CASRLGTSAETLYF.

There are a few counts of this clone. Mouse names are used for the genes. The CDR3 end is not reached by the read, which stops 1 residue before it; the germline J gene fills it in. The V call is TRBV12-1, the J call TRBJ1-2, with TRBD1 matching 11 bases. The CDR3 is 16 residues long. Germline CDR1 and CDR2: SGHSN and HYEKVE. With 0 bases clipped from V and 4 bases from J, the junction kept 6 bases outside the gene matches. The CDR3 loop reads CASSLSPGTGGSDYTF. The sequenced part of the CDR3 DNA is TGTGCCAGCTCTCTCTCCCCCGGGACAGGGGGCTCCGACTACACC.

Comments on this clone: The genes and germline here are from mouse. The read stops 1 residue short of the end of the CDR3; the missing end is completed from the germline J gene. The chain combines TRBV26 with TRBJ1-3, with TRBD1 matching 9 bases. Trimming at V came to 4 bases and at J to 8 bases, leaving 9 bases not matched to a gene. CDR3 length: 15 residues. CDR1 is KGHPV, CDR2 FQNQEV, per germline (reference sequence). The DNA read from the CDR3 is TGTGCCAGCAGTCCCACAGGGGGCAGTCGACATACGCTCTAT. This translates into CASSPTGGSRHTLY. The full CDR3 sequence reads CASSPTGGSRHTLYF.

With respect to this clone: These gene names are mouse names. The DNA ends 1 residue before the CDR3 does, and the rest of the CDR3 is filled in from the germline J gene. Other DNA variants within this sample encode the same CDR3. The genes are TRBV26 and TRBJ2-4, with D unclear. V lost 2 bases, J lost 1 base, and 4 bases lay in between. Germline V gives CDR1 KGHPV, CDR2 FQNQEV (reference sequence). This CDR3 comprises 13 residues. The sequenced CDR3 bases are TGTGCCAGCAGTCTGAGTGGTCAAAACACCTTGTAC. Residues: CASSLSGQNTLY. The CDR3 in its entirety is CASSLSGQNTLYF.

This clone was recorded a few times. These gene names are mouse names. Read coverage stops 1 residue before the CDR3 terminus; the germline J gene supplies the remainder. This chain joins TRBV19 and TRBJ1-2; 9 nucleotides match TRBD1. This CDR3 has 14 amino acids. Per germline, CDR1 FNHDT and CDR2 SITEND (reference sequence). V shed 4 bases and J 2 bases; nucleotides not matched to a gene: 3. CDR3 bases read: TGTGCCAGCAGTCCCGGGACAGGGAACTCCGACTACACC. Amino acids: CASSPGTGNSDYT. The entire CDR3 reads CASSPGTGNSDYTF. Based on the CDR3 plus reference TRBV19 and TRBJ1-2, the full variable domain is GGIITQTPKFLIGQEGQKLTLKCQQNFNHDTMYWYRQDSGKGLRLIYYSITENDLQKGDLSEGYDASREKKSSFSLTVTSAQKNEMAVFLCASSPGTGNSDYTFGSGTRLLVI.

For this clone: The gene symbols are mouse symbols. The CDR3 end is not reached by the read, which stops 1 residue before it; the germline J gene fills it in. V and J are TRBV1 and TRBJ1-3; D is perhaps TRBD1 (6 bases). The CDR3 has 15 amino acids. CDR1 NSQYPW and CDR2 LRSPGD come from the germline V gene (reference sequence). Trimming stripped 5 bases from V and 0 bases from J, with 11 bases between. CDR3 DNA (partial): TGCACCTGCAGTTCAGGGGCCGCTTCTGGAAATACGCTCTAT. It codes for CTCSSGAASGNTLY. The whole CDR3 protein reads CTCSSGAASGNTLYF. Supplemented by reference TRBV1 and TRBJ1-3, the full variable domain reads VTLLEQNPRWRLVPRGQAVNLRCILKNSQYPWMSWYQQDLQKQLQWLFTLRSPGDKEVKSLPGADYLATRVTDTELRLQVANMSQGRTLYCTCSSGAASGNTLYFGEGSRLIVV.

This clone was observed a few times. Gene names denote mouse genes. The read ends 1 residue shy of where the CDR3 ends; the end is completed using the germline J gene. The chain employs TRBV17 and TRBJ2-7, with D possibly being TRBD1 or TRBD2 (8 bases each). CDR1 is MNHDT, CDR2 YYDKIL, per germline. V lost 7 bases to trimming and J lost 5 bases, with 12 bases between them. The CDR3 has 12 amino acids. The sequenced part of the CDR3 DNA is TGTGCTAGCAAACAGGGGGGGCATGAACAGTAC. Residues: CASKQGGHEQY. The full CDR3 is CASKQGGHEQYF.

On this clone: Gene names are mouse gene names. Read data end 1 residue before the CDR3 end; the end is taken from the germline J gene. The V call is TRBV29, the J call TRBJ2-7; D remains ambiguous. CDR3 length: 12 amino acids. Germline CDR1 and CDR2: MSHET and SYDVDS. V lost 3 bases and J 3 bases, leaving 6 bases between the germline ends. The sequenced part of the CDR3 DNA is TGTGCTAGCAGTTTTGGCAACTATGAACAGTAC. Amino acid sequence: CASSFGNYEQY. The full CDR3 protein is CASSFGNYEQYF.

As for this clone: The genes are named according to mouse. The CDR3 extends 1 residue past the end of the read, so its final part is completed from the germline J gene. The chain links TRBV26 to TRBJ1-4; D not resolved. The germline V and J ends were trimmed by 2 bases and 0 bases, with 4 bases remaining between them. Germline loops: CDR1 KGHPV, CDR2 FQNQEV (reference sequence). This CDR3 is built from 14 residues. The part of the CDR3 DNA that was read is TGTGCCAGCAGTCTGCATCTTTCCAACGAAAGATTATTT. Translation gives CASSLHLSNERLF. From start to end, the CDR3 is CASSLHLSNERLFF.

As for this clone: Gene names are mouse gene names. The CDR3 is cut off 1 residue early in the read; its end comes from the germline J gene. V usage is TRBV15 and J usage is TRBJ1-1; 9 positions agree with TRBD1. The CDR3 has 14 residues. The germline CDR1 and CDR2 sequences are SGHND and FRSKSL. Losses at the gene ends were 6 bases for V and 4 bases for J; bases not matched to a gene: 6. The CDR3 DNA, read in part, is TGTGCCAGCAGGGGAACAGGGGGCGGCACAGAAGTCTTC. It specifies CASRGTGGGTEVF. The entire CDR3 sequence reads CASRGTGGGTEVFF.

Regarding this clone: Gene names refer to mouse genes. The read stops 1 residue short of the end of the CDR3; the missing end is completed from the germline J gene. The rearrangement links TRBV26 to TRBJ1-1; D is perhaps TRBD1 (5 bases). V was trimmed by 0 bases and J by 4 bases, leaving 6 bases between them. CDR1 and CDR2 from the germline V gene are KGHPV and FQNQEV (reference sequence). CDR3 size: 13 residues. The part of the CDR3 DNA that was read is TGTGCCAGCAGTCTGTCGGGGGGCACAGAAGTCTTC. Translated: CASSLSGGTEVF. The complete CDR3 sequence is CASSLSGGTEVFF.

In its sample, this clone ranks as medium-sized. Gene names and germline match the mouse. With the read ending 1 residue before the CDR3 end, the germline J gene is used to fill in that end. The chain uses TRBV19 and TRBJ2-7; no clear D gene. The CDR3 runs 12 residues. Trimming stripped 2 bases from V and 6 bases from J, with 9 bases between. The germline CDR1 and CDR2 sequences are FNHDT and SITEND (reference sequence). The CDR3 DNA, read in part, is TGTGCCAGCAGTATCTCGGTTGGTGAACAGTAC. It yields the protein CASSISVGEQY. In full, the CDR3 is CASSISVGEQYF. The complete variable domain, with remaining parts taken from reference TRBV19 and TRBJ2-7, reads GGIITQTPKFLIGQEGQKLTLKCQQNFNHDTMYWYRQDSGKGLRLIYYSITENDLQKGDLSEGYDASREKKSSFSLTVTSAQKNEMAVFLCASSISVGEQYFGPGTRLTVL.

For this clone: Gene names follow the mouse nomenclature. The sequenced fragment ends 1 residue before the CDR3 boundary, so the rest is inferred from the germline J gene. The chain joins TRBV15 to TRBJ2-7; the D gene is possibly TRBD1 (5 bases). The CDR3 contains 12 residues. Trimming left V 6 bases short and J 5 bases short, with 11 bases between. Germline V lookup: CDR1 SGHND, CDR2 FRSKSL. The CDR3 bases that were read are TGTGCCAGCAGCCCAGGGAGGGATGAACAGTAC. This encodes CASSPGRDEQY. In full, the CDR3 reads CASSPGRDEQYF.

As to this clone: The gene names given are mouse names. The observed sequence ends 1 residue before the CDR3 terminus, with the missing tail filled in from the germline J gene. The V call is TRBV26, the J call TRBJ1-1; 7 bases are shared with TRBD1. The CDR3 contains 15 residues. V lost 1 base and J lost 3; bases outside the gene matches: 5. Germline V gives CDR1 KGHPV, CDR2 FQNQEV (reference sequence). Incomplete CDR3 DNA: TGTGCCAGCAGTCTGTACAGGGGAAGCGACACAGAAGTCTTC. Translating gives CASSLYRGSDTEVF. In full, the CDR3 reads CASSLYRGSDTEVFF.

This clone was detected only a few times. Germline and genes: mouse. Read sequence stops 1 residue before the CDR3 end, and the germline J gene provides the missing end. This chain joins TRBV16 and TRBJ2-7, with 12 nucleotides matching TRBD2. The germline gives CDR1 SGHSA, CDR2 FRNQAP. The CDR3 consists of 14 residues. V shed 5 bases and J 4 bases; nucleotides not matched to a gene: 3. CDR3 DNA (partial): TGTGCAAGCAGCGAGGACTGGGGGGGGTATGAACAGTAC. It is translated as CASSEDWGGYEQY. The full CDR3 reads CASSEDWGGYEQYF.

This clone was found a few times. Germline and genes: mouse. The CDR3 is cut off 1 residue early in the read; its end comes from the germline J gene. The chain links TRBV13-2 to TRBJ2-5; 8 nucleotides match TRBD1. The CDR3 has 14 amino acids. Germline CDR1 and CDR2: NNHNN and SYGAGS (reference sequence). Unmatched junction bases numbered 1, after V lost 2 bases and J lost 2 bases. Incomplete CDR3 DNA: TGTGCCAGCGGTGAGGACAGGGTCCAAGACACCCAGTAC. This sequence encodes CASGEDRVQDTQY. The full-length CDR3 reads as CASGEDRVQDTQYF.

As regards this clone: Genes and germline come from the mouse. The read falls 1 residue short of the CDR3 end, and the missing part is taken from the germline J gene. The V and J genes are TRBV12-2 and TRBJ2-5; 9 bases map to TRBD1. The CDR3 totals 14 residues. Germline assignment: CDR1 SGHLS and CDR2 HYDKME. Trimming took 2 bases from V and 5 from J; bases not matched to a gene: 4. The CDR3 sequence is CASSQQGARDTQYF. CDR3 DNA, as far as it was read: TGTGCCAGCTCTCAACAGGGGGCGCGAGACACCCAGTAC.

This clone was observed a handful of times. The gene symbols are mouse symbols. The CDR3: CASSLSGGNTGQLYF. The sequenced part of the CDR3 DNA is TGTGCCAGCAGTCTGTCGGGGGGAAACACCGGGCAGCTCTAC. The genes are TRBV26 and TRBJ2-2; perhaps TRBD2 as D (6 bases). The CDR3 end is not reached by the read, which stops 1 residue before it; the germline J gene fills it in. This CDR3 has 15 amino acids. The V gene's germline CDR1 is KGHPV and CDR2 FQNQEV (reference sequence). The V and J ends lost 0 bases and 1 base respectively, with 6 bases between them.